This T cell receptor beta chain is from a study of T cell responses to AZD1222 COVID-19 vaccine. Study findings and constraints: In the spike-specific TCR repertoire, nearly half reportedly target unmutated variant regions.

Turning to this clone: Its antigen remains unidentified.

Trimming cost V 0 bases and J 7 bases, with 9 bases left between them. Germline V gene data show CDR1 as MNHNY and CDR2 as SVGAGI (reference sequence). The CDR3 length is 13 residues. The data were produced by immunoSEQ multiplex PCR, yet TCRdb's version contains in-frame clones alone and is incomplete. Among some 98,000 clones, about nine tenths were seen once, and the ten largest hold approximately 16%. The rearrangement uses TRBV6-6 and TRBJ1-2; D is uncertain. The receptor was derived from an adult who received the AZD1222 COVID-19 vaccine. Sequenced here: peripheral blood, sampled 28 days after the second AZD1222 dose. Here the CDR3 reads CASSYSLRAGYTF. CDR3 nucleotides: TGTGCCAGCAGTTACTCTCTTAGGGCTGGCTACACCTTC.